Shown below are 28 T cell receptor beta chains from a single sample sequenced in a study of T cells expressing NK-cell markers. TCRdb re-called the 5' RACE reads and shows each CDR3 protein once, DNA omitted. Its clone listing holds roughly 380,000 distinct CDR3 sequences. What was sequenced was blood T cells: a sorted CD56 or NKG2C T cell subset, CD4+ or CD8+ T cells, or bulk PBMC T cells (not recorded which). The receptor source for this set is a man aged 18-75 years in good health.

The genes are TRBV27 and TRBJ1-5; the TCRdb D gene call, TRBD1, has no DNA to confirm it. There are 15 residues in the CDR3. Per the germline V gene, CDR1 is MNHEY and CDR2 is SMNVEV (reference sequence). CDR3 sequence reads: CASRPTWGHHQPQHF.

V and J are TRBV28 and TRBJ2-7; TCRdb returns TRBD1, unconfirmable since there is no DNA. The V gene's germline CDR1 is MDHEN and CDR2 SYDVKM. The CDR3 runs to 16 residues. This CDR3 reads CASSGTGGTFYYEQYF.

The chain links TRBV15 to TRBJ2-1; the D call from TCRdb, TRBD1, cannot be confirmed without DNA. Germline lookup yields CDR1 LNHNV and CDR2 YYDKDF (reference sequence). The CDR3 loop spans 15 amino acids. The CDR3 is CATSRTGGAGNEQFF.

This CDR3 reads CASSPPGQGAMNTEAFF. The chain is built from TRBV18 and TRBJ1-1; TCRdb indicates TRBD1, and absent DNA this call remains unverified. Per the germline V gene, CDR1 is KGHSH and CDR2 is LQKENI. The CDR3 is made up of 17 amino acids. Full variable domain (outside the CDR3, taken from reference TRBV18 and TRBJ1-1): NAGVMQNPRHLVRRRGQEARLRCSPMKGHSHVYWYRQLPEEGLKFMVYLQKENIIDESGMPKERFSAEFPKEGPSILRIQQVVRGDSAAYFCASSPPGQGAMNTEAFFGQGTRLTVV.

The chain recombines TRBV5-6 with TRBJ1-6; TCRdb's D gene call, TRBD1, goes unchecked for lack of DNA. The CDR3 consists of 15 residues. Germline-derived CDR1 and CDR2 are SGHDT and YYEEEE. CDR3 residues: CASSSRRGVGSPLHF.

The chain carries TRBV30 and TRBJ2-3; TCRdb designates TRBD2, a call that cannot be tested without DNA. This CDR3 spans 16 amino acids. The germline V gene has CDR1 GTSNPN and CDR2 SVGIG (reference sequence). CDR3 protein: CAWSVGLAGGTDTQYF.

V gene TRBV15 combines with J gene TRBJ2-7. Germline V gene lookup returns CDR1 LNHNV and CDR2 YYDKDF (reference sequence). CDR3 length: 16 amino acids. The CDR3 sequence: CATSRDRAGRTYEQYF.

V is TRBV10-3 and J is TRBJ2-1; TCRdb returns TRBD1, unconfirmable since there is no DNA. CDR3 length equals 15 residues. Germline values: CDR1 ENHRY, CDR2 SYGVKD. The CDR3 is CAISEGGGRYNEQFF.

The chain is built from TRBV12-3 or TRBV12-4 and TRBJ1-2. CDR3 length equals 13 residues. CDR3 residues: CASSSRQSYGYTF.

The genes are TRBV5-5 and TRBJ2-3; TCRdb designates TRBD2, a call that cannot be tested without DNA. The CDR3 is 18 amino acids. Germline loops: CDR1 SGHKS, CDR2 YYEKEE (reference sequence). The CDR3 protein is CASSTRTSGGFGLDTQYF.

This sequence joins TRBV5-1 and TRBJ2-5; there is no DNA to check the TCRdb D call of TRBD1. The germline V gene has CDR1 SGHRS and CDR2 YFSETQ. This CDR3 spans 13 amino acids. The CDR3 is CASSPGPSETQYF. Together with reference TRBV5-1 and TRBJ2-5, the CDR3 gives the full variable domain: KAGVTQTPRYLIKTRGQQVTLSCSPISGHRSVSWYQQTPGQGLQFLFEYFSETQRNKGNFPGRFSGRQFSNSRSEMNVSTLELGDSALYLCASSPGPSETQYFGPGTRLLVL.

This chain joins TRBV29-1 and TRBJ2-7; the TCRdb D gene call, TRBD2, has no DNA to confirm it. Germline loops: CDR1 SQVTM, CDR2 ANQGSEA. CDR3 length: 14 amino acids. The CDR3 loop reads CSVVGREGAYEQYF.

This rearrangement joins TRBV6-1 to TRBJ2-1; checking the TCRdb D call of TRBD1 is not possible without DNA. The V gene's germline CDR1 is MNHNS and CDR2 SASEGT. CDR3 length: 14 amino acids. The CDR3 loop reads CASSTGTSRNEQFF.

This chain connects TRBV20-1 to TRBJ1-2; TCRdb calls TRBD1, which cannot be checked without DNA. This CDR3 region has 18 residues. Per germline, CDR1 DFQATT and CDR2 SNEGSKA (reference sequence). CDR3 amino acids: CSARESGTQRGSNYGYTF.

This chain uses TRBV5-1 with TRBJ2-2. The CDR3 loop spans 16 amino acids. CDR1 and CDR2 from the germline V gene are SGHRS and YFSETQ. The CDR3 sequence is CASSLLAAVNTGELFF.

V is TRBV7-9 and J is TRBJ2-5; the D gene TCRdb calls, TRBD2, cannot be checked with no DNA. Germline V gene data show CDR1 as SEHNR and CDR2 as FQNEAQ (reference sequence). The CDR3 length is 16 residues. The CDR3 loop is CASSFVAGGNQETQYF.

This rearrangement joins TRBV7-2 to TRBJ2-5; TCRdb returns TRBD2, unconfirmable since there is no DNA. The CDR3 extends over 13 amino acids. Germline assignment: CDR1 SGHTA and CDR2 FQGNSA. The CDR3 here is CASSSPMQRRASF.

The V gene is TRBV7-9, the J gene TRBJ1-5. This CDR3 has 15 residues. Germline-derived CDR1 and CDR2 are SEHNR and FQNEAQ (reference sequence). The CDR3 protein is CASSLGGMNNQPQHF.

The rearrangement joins TRBV30 to TRBJ2-1. This CDR3 comprises 12 residues. Germline V gene lookup returns CDR1 GTSNPN and CDR2 SVGIG (reference sequence). CDR3 loop: CAVRTEYNEQFF. The full variable domain, with the rest looked up from reference TRBV30 and TRBJ2-1, is SQTIHQWPATLVQPVGSPLSLECTVEGTSNPNLYWYRQAAGRGLQLLFYSVGIGQISSEVPQNLSASRPQDRQFILSSKKLLLSDSGFYLCAVRTEYNEQFFGPGTRLTVL.

V usage is TRBV2 and J usage is TRBJ1-5; TCRdb names TRBD1, which stays unverified in the absence of DNA. The CDR3 contains 16 residues. CDR1 is SNHLY, CDR2 FYNNEI, per germline. CDR3 amino acids: CASSLGGVNRNQPQHF.

The chain carries TRBV5-1 and TRBJ2-5; TCRdb outputs TRBD1, but without DNA this stays unchecked. From germline, CDR1 is SGHRS and CDR2 YFSETQ. The length of the CDR3 is 15 residues. The CDR3 spells CASSDRDGQQETQYF.

CDR3: CSAGHLPGAETQYF. J is TRBJ2-5 and V is TRBV20-1; TCRdb reports TRBD1, a call that lacks DNA to check it against. This CDR3 is built from 14 residues. Germline V lookup: CDR1 DFQATT, CDR2 SNEGSKA (reference sequence).

The chain is built from TRBV29-1 and TRBJ2-5; TCRdb's D call, TRBD2, is unchecked because there is no DNA. There are 13 residues in the CDR3. Germline V CDR1 and CDR2: SQVTM, ANQGSEA. CDR3 region: CSVEAAVRGTQYF.

The chain carries TRBV7-9 and TRBJ1-2. The CDR3 consists of 16 residues. Germline loops: CDR1 SEHNR, CDR2 FQNEAQ (reference sequence). The CDR3 here is CASNPIVGSLPYGYTF.

The rearrangement uses TRBV7-2 and TRBJ2-3; TCRdb indicates TRBD1, and absent DNA this call remains unverified. Germline V gives CDR1 SGHTA, CDR2 FQGNSA. The CDR3 runs to 13 residues. CDR3: CASSRDHADTQYF.

V gene TRBV5-1 combines with J gene TRBJ1-5; the TCRdb D gene call, TRBD1, has no DNA to confirm it. The CDR3 contains 15 residues. Germline CDR1 and CDR2: SGHRS and YFSETQ. The CDR3 sequence: CASSVTGASNQPQHF.

This chain uses TRBV7-3 with TRBJ2-3; no DNA is available, so the TRBD1 call from TCRdb remains unchecked. CDR1 and CDR2 from the germline V gene are SGHTA and FQGTGA. The CDR3 has 14 amino acids. CDR3 residues: CASSPRGFADTQYF.

CDR3 in amino acids: CASSRGGQNTGELFF. The V and J genes are TRBV4-2 and TRBJ2-2; the TCRdb call, TRBD1, lacks DNA for checking. This CDR3 spans 15 amino acids. From germline, CDR1 is LGHNA and CDR2 YNFKEQ.